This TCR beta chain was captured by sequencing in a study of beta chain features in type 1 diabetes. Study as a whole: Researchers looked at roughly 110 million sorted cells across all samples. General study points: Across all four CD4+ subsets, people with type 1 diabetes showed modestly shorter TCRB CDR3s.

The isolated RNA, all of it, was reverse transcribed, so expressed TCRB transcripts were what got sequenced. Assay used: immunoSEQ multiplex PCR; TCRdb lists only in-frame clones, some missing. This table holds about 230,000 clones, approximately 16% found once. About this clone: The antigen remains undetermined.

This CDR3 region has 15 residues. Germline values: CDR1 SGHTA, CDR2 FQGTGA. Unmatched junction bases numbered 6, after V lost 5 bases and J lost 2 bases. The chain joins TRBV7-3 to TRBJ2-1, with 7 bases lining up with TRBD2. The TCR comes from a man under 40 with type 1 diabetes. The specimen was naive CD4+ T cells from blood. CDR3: CASSKTSDTYNEQFF. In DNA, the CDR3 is TGTGCCAGCAGCAAAACTAGCGATACCTACAATGAGCAGTTCTTC.